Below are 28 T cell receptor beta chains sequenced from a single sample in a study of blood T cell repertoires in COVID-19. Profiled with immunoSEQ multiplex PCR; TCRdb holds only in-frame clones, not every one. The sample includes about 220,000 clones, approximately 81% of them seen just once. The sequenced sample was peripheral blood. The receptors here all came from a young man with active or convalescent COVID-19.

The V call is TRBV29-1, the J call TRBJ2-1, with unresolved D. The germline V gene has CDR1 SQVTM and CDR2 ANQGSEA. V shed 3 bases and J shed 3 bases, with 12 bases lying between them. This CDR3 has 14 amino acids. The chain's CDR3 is CSVDGLGGYNEQFF. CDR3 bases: TGCAGCGTTGATGGCCTAGGTGGCTACAATGAGCAGTTCTTC.

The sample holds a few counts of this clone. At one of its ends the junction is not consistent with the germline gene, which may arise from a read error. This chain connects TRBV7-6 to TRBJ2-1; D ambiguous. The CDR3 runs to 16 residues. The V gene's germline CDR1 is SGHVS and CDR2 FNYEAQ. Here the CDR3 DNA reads TGTGCCAGCAGCTCTCTCTTGGCGGATTCCTTCAATGAGCAGTTCTTC. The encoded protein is CASSSLLADSFNEQFF.

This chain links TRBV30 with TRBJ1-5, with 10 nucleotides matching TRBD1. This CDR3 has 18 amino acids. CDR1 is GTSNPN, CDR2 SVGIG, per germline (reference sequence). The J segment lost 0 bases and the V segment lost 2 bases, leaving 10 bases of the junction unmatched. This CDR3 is CAWSFGQGGAYSNQPQHF. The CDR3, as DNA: TGTGCCTGGAGTTTTGGACAGGGGGGGGCGTATAGCAATCAGCCCCAGCATTTT.

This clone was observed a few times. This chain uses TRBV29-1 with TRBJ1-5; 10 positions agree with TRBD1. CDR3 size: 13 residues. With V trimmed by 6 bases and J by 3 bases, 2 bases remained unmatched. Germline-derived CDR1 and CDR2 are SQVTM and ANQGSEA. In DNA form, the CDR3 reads TGCAGCGTCCGACAGGGGGCCAATCAGCCCCAGCATTTT. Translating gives CSVRQGANQPQHF. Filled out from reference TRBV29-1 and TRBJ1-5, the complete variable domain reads SAVISQKPSRDICQRGTSLTIQCQVDSQVTMMFWYRQQPGQSLTLIATANQGSEATYESGFVIDKFPISRPNLTFSTLTVSNMSPEDSSIYLCSVRQGANQPQHFGDGTRLSIL.

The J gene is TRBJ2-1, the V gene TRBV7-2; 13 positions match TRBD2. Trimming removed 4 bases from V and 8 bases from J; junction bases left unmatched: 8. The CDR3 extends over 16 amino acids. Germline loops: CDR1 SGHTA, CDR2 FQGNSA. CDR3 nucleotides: TGTGCCAGCAGCTCGCTACTAGCGGGGGGGAGCGATGAGCAGTTCTTC. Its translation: CASSSLLAGGSDEQFF.

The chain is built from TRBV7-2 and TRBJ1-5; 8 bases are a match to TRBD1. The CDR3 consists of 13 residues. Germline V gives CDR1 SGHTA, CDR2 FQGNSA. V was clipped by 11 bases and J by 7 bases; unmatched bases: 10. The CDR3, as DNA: TGTGCCCCTCGGGCAGGGGGCCGCCAGCCCCAGCATTTT. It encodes CAPRAGGRQPQHF.

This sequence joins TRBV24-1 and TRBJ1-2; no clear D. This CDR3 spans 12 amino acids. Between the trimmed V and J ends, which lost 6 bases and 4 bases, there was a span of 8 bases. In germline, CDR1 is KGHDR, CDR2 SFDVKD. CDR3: CATSSGTYGYTF. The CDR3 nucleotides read TGTGCCACCAGTTCAGGCACCTATGGCTACACCTTC.

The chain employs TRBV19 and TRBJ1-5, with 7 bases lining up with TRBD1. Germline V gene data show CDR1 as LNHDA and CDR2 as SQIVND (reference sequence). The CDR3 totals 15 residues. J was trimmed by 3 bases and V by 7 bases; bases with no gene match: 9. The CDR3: CASTPRDRINQPQHF. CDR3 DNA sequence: TGTGCCAGTACCCCCCGGGACAGAATCAATCAGCCCCAGCATTTT.

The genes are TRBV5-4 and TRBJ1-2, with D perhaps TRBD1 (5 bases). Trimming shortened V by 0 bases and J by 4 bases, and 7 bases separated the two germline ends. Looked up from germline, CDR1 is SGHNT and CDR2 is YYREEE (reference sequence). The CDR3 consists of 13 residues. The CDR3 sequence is CASSLGGSYGYTF. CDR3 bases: TGTGCCAGCAGCTTGGGGGGCTCCTATGGCTACACCTTC.

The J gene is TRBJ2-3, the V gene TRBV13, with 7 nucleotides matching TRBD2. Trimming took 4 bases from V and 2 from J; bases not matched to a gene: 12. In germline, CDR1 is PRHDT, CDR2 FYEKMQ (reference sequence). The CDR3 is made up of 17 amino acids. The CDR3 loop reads CASSSSPSGFYTDTQYF. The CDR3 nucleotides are TGTGCCAGCAGCTCTTCCCCTAGCGGCTTCTACACAGATACGCAGTATTTT.

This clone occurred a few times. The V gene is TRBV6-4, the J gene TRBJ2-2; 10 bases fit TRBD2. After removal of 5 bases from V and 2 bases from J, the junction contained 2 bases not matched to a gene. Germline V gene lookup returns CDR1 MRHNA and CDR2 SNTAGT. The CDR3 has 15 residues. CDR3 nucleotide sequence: TGTGCCAGCAGTAGGACTAGCGGTAACACCGGGGAGCTGTTTTTT. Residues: CASSRTSGNTGELFF.

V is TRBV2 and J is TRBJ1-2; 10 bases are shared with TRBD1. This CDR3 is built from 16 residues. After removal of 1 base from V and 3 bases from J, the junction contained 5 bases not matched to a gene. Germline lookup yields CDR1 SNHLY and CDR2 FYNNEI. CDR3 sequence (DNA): TGTGCCAGCAGTGAAGGGACAGGGGGTGGTGACTATGGCTACACCTTC. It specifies CASSEGTGGGDYGYTF.

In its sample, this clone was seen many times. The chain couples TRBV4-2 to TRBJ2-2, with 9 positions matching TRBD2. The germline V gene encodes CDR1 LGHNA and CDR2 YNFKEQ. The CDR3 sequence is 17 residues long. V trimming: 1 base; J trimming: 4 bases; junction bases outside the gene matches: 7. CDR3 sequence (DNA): TGTGCCAGCAGCCAAGTGGGCTGGCGGGAGGGCACCGGGGAGCTGTTTTTT. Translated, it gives CASSQVGWREGTGELFF.

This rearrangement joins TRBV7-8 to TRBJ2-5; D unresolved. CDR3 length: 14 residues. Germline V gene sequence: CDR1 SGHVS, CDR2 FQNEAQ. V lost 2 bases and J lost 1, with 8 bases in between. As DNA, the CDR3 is TGTGCCAGCAGCTTATTTGTAGCCCAAGAGACCCAGTACTTC. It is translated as CASSLFVAQETQYF.

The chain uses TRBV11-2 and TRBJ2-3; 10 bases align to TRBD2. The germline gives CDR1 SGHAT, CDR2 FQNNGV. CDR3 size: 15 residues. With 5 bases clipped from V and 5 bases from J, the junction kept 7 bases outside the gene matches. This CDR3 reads CASSLGTSVKDTQYF. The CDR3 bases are TGTGCCAGCAGCCTCGGGACTAGCGTAAAAGATACGCAGTATTTT.

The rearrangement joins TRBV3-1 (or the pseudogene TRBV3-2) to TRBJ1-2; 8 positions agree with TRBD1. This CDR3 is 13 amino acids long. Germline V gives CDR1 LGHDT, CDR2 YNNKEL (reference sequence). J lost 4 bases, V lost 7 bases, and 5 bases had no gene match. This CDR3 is CASNPGGAYGYTF. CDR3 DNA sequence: TGTGCCAGCAACCCAGGGGGCGCCTATGGCTACACCTTC.

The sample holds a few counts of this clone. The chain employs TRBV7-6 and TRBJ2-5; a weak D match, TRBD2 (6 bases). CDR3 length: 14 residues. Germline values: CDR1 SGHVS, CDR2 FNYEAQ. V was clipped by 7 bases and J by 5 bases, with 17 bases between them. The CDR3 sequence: CASTLYGSGETQYF. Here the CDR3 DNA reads TGTGCCAGCACTCTGTACGGGAGCGGGGAGACCCAGTACTTC.

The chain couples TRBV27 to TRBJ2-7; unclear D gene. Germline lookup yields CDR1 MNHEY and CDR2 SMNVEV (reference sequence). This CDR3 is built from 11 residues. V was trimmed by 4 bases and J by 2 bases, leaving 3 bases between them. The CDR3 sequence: CASSSAYEQYF. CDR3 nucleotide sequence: TGTGCCAGCAGTTCCGCCTACGAGCAGTACTTC.

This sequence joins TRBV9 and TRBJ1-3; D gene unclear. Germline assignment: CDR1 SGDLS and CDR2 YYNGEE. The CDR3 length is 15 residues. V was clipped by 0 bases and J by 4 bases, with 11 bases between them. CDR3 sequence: CASSVEGGHGNTIYF. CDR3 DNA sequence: TGTGCCAGCAGCGTAGAGGGAGGTCACGGAAACACCATATATTTT.

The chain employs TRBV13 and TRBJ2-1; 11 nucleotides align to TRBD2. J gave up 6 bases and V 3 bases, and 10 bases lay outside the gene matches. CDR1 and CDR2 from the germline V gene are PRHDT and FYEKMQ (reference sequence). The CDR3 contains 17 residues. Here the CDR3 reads CASSLTSGKKGPNEQFF. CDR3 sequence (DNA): TGTGCCAGCAGCTTGACTAGCGGGAAAAAGGGGCCCAATGAGCAGTTCTTC.

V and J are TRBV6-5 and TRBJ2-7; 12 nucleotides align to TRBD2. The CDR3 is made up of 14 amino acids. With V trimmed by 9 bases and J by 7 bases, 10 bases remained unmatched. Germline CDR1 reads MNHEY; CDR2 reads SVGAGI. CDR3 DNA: TGTGCCAGTGAAGGACTAGCGGGACTGGGGGAGCAGTACTTC. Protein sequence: CASEGLAGLGEQYF.

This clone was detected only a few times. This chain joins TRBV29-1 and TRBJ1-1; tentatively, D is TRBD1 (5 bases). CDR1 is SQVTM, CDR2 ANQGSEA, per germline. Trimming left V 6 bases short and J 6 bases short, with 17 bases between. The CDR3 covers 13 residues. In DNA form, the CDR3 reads TGCAGCGTCCGGTTATACAGGAGTTCTGAAGCTTTCTTT. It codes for CSVRLYRSSEAFF.

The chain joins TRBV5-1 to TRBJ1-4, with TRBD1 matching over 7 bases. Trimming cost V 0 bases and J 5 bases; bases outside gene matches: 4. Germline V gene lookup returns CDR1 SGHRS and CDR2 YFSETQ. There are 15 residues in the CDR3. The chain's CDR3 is CASSLGQGGNEKLFF. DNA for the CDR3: TGCGCCAGCAGCTTGGGACAGGGTGGGAATGAAAAACTGTTTTTT.

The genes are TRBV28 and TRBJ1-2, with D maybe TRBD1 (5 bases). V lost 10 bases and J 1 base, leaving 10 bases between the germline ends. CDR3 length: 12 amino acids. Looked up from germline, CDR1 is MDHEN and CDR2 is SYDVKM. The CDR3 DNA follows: TGTGCCACCGAAGACAGTAACTATGGCTACACCTTC. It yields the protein CATEDSNYGYTF.

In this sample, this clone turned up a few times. CDR3 sequence (DNA): TGTGCCGTGTACTCTTTCCGGGACAGGGTGCAGAACTATGGCTACACCTTC. Its translation is CAVYSFRDRVQNYGYTF. V gene TRBV30 combines with J gene TRBJ1-2; TRBD1 matches at 9 bases. This CDR3 spans 17 amino acids. V lost 8 bases to trimming and J lost 2 bases; unmatched junction nucleotides: 18. Germline V lookup: CDR1 GTSNPN, CDR2 SVGIG (reference sequence).

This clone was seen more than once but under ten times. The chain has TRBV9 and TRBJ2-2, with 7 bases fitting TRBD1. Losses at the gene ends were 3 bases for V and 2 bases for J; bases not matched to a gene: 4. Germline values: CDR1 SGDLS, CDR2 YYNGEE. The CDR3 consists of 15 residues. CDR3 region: CASSETGTNTGELFF. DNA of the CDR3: TGTGCCAGCAGCGAGACAGGGACCAACACCGGGGAGCTGTTTTTT.

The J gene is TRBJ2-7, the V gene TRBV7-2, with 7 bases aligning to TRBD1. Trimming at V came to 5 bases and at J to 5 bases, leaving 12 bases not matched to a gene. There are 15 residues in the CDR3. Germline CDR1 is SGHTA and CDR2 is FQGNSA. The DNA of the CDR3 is TGTGCCAGCAGCGACACAGGGGCCCGTCCCAACGAGCAGTACTTC. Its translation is CASSDTGARPNEQYF. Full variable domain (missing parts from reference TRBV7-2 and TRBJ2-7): GAGVSQSPSNKVTEKGKDVELRCDPISGHTALYWYRQSLGQGLEFLIYFQGNSAPDKSGLPSDRFSAERTGGSVSTLTIQRTQQEDSAVYLCASSDTGARPNEQYFGPGTRLTVT.

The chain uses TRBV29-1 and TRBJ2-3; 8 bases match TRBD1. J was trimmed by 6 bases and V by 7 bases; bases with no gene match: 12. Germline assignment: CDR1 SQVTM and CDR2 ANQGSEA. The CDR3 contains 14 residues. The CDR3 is CSALGDRRRDTQYF. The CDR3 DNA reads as TGCAGCGCCTTAGGGGACAGGAGGAGGGATACGCAGTATTTT.